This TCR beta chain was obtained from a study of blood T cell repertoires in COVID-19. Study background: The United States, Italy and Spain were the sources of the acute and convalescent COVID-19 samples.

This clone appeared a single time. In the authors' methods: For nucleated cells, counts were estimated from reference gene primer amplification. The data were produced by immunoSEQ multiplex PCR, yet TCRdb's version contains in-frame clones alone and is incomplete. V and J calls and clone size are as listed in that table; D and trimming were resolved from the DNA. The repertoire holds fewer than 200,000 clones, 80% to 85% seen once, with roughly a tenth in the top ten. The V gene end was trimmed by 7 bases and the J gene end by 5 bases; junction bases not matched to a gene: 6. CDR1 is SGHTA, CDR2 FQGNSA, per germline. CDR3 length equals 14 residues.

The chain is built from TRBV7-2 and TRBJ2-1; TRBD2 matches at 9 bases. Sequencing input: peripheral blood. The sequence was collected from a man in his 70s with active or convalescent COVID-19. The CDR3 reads CASTPRLADNEQFF. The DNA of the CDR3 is TGTGCCAGCACCCCCCGACTAGCGGACAATGAGCAGTTCTTC.